Each of the 31 T cell receptor beta chains below was sequenced from the same sample in a study of OX40 agonist ivuxolimab in advanced cancers. Measured with immunoSEQ multiplex PCR; TCRdb has only the in-frame clones, and not every one. The repertoire holds 55,000 to 65,000 clones, with about 86% as singletons. The sample was CD4+ or CD8+ T cells sorted from blood, taken in a trial of the OX40 agonist ivuxolimab. The receptors shown here come from an adult with an advanced solid tumor such as melanoma, head and neck, liver or kidney cancer.

The chain is built from TRBV6-6 and TRBJ1-6; D gene ambiguous. The ends were cut back, 0 bases at V and 7 bases at J, with 7 bases in the middle. Germline CDR1 MNHNY, CDR2 SVGAGI (reference sequence). CDR3 length: 14 amino acids. The CDR3 DNA reads as TGTGCCAGCAGTTACTCAGGGAGCAATTCACCCCTCCACTTT. It is translated as CASSYSGSNSPLHF.

This clone was seen only once. J is TRBJ2-1 and V is TRBV6-6; D tentatively reads TRBD1 or TRBD2 (5 bases each). V gave up 11 bases and J gave up 5 bases, with 19 bases separating them. In germline, CDR1 is MNHNY, CDR2 SVGAGI (reference sequence). The length of the CDR3 is 14 residues. CDR3 region: CAGGRGGKNNEQFF. Here the CDR3 DNA reads TGTGCCGGAGGTAGGGGCGGAAAGAACAATGAGCAGTTCTTC.

The rearrangement links TRBV5-6 to TRBJ2-1; 9 nucleotides align to TRBD2. V shed 1 base and J 4 bases; nucleotides not matched to a gene: 3. CDR1 is SGHDT, CDR2 YYEEEE, per germline. This CDR3 is 15 amino acids long. DNA for the CDR3: TGTGCCAGCAGCTTGTATAGCGGGGGTTACAATGAGCAGTTCTTC. Translation: CASSLYSGGYNEQFF.

The J gene is TRBJ1-1, the V gene TRBV2; D possibly corresponds to TRBD1 (5 bases). Germline loops: CDR1 SNHLY, CDR2 FYNNEI. The CDR3 length is 13 residues. V was clipped by 10 bases and J by 0 bases, with 12 bases between them. CDR3: CATRGDMNTEAFF. The CDR3 coding sequence is TGTGCCACTCGGGGGGATATGAACACTGAAGCTTTCTTT.

The V and J genes are TRBV28 and TRBJ1-1; D gene ambiguous. The CDR3 totals 10 residues. Per germline, CDR1 MDHEN and CDR2 SYDVKM. V lost 6 bases and J 9 bases, leaving 8 bases between the germline ends. CDR3 nucleotide sequence: TGTGCCAGCAGGTGGACTCAAGCTTTCTTT. Its translation: CASRWTQAFF.

In its sample, this clone was seen once. This rearrangement joins TRBV6-6 to TRBJ2-5; D may be TRBD1 (6 bases). V lost 3 bases to trimming and J lost 2 bases, with 13 bases between them. The CDR3 covers 15 residues. Germline values: CDR1 MNHNY, CDR2 SVGAGI (reference sequence). The DNA for the CDR3 is TGTGCCAGCAGTTATGCCTTTGGACAGCAAGAGACCCAGTACTTC. This encodes CASSYAFGQQETQYF.

The rearrangement uses TRBV7-3 and TRBJ2-1; 8 nucleotides align to TRBD2. CDR3 length: 15 residues. The V segment lost 5 bases and the J segment 7 bases; nucleotides outside the gene matches: 10. In germline, CDR1 is SGHTA, CDR2 FQGTGA. The CDR3 loop reads CASSPRGGLVNEQFF. The CDR3 DNA reads as TGTGCCAGCAGCCCCCGCGGGGGGCTAGTTAATGAGCAGTTCTTC. The variable domain in full, with the rest retrieved from reference TRBV7-3 and TRBJ2-1, is GAGVSQTPSNKVTEKGKYVELRCDPISGHTALYWYRQSLGQGPEFLIYFQGTGAADDSGLPNDRFFAVRPEGSVSTLKIQRTERGDSAVYLCASSPRGGLVNEQFFGPGTRLTVL.

The CDR3 bases are TGTGCCAGCAGCATCAACTATGGCTACACCTTC. As protein: CASSINYGYTF. J is TRBJ1-2 and V is TRBV7-6; no reliable D call. The CDR3 runs 11 residues. Germline CDR1 is SGHVS and CDR2 is FNYEAQ. V gave up 5 bases and J gave up 2 bases, with 3 bases separating them.

This clone is medium-sized (0.01 to 0.1%). The chain recombines TRBV2 with TRBJ1-1; no firm D call. The germline V gene encodes CDR1 SNHLY and CDR2 FYNNEI. V was shortened by 7 bases and J by 3 bases, with 12 bases between the two germline ends. The CDR3 consists of 13 residues. Here the CDR3 DNA reads TGTGCCAGCATTCGCCAAATGGACACTGAAGCTTTCTTT. Translation: CASIRQMDTEAFF.

There are a few counts of this clone. The gene calls are TRBV5-4 and TRBJ2-3, with 7 bases identical to TRBD2. CDR3 length: 14 residues. CDR1 SGHNT and CDR2 YYREEE come from the germline V gene (reference sequence). Losses at the gene ends were 4 bases for V and 1 base for J; bases not matched to a gene: 3. In DNA form, the CDR3 reads TGTGCCAGCAGCCGCAGCGGGGGCACAGATACGCAGTATTTT. It codes for CASSRSGGTDTQYF.

On this clone itself: At one end, the junction sequence differs from germline, possibly due to a read error. The rearrangement joins TRBV4-2 to TRBJ1-2, with D unresolved. Germline lookup yields CDR1 LGHNA and CDR2 YNFKEQ. The CDR3 spans 14 residues. The CDR3 loop is CASSLSVTNYGYTF. CDR3 in DNA: TGTGCCAGCAGCCTCTCAGTGACTAATTATGGCTACACCTTC.

The genes are TRBV4-2 and TRBJ2-2; no clear D. Deletions cut 0 bases from V and 2 bases from J, with 10 bases between. Per germline, CDR1 LGHNA and CDR2 YNFKEQ. This CDR3 has 16 amino acids. CDR3 sequence (DNA): TGTGCCAGCAGCCAAGAATGGCAGCTAAACACCGGGGAGCTGTTTTTT. Its translation: CASSQEWQLNTGELFF.

The chain is built from TRBV5-4 and TRBJ2-1; perhaps TRBD2 as D (6 bases). The germline V gene has CDR1 SGHNT and CDR2 YYREEE (reference sequence). This CDR3 region has 16 residues. V was clipped by 0 bases and J by 4 bases, with 14 bases between them. This chain's CDR3 is CASSLEAGRAYNEQFF. The CDR3 DNA follows: TGTGCCAGCAGCTTGGAGGCGGGACGGGCATACAATGAGCAGTTCTTC.

The V call is TRBV4-1, the J call TRBJ2-2; no reliable D call. CDR1 is MGHRA and CDR2 is YSYEKL in the germline V gene. Deletions cut 0 bases from V and 2 bases from J, with 10 bases between. CDR3 length equals 16 residues. In DNA form, the CDR3 reads TGCGCCAGCAGCCAAGATACCTTTACAAACACCGGGGAGCTGTTTTTT. Translating gives CASSQDTFTNTGELFF.

This sequence joins TRBV6-1 and TRBJ1-6; D is possibly TRBD1 (6 bases). The CDR3 covers 15 residues. V lost 1 base and J 9 bases, leaving 13 bases between the germline ends. Germline CDR1 MNHNS, CDR2 SASEGT. The CDR3 nucleotides read TGTGCCAGCAGTGAAGATCCAGGGGCTGCTTCACCCCTCCACTTT. Its protein is CASSEDPGAASPLHF.

The chain is built from TRBV10-3 and TRBJ1-2, with TRBD1 as a possible D gene (5 bases). CDR3 size: 14 residues. V dropped 0 bases and J dropped 8 bases, with 13 bases sitting between them. In germline, CDR1 is ENHRY, CDR2 SYGVKD. The CDR3 nucleotides are TGTGCCATCAGTGAGTCGGGGAGGAAGGGGGGCTACACCTTC. Its translation is CAISESGRKGGYTF.

This clone was counted a single time. The chain employs TRBV7-3 and TRBJ2-3; the D is unclear. CDR1 is SGHTA, CDR2 FQGTGA, per germline. The CDR3 runs 13 residues. V was pared by 5 bases and J by 6 bases, with 12 bases between. Here the CDR3 reads CASSPSPRDTQYF. CDR3 nucleotides: TGTGCCAGCAGCCCATCCCCCCGCGATACGCAGTATTTT.

The genes are TRBV7-6 and TRBJ1-6; D remains unclear. Trimming removed 5 bases from V and 0 bases from J, with 5 bases in between. Per the germline V gene, CDR1 is SGHVS and CDR2 is FNYEAQ. This CDR3 has 14 residues. DNA for the CDR3: TGTGCCAGCAGCAAAAGCTCCTATAATTCACCCCTCCACTTT. Protein sequence: CASSKSSYNSPLHF.

The CDR3 DNA sequence: TGTGCCAGCAGCTTATCAGGGCAGGGAACTGAAGCTTTCTTT. Protein product: CASSLSGQGTEAFF. The genes are TRBV7-2 and TRBJ1-1; D possibly corresponds to TRBD1 (5 bases). The CDR3 is 14 amino acids. CDR1 and CDR2 (germline): SGHTA, FQGNSA. V gave up 2 bases and J gave up 5 bases, with 12 bases separating them.

The chain carries TRBV4-1 and TRBJ1-1; D remains ambiguous. Germline V lookup: CDR1 MGHRA, CDR2 YSYEKL. V was shortened by 2 bases and J by 2 bases, with 6 bases between the two germline ends. CDR3 length: 13 residues. The CDR3 DNA reads TGCGCCAGCAGCCAAATATTCAACACTGAAGCTTTCTTT. Translation gives CASSQIFNTEAFF.

This chain links TRBV11-3 with TRBJ2-7, with D unresolved. CDR3 length: 13 residues. Deletions cut 3 bases from V and 0 bases from J, with 6 bases between. CDR1 and CDR2 (germline): SGHNT, YENEEA. The DNA of the CDR3 is TGTGCCAGCAGCTTTGAAAGCTCCTACGAGCAGTACTTC. It specifies CASSFESSYEQYF.

This clone has only one observation. The chain combines TRBV18 with TRBJ2-2, with TRBD1 matching 8 bases. CDR1 KGHSH and CDR2 LQKENI come from the germline V gene. Losses at the gene ends were 3 bases for V and 4 bases for J; bases not matched to a gene: 7. CDR3 size: 16 residues. This chain's CDR3 is CASSPQGALGTGELFF. CDR3 in DNA: TGTGCCAGCTCACCGCAGGGGGCTTTAGGCACCGGGGAGCTGTTTTTT. The whole variable domain, filled in from reference TRBV18 and TRBJ2-2, reads NAGVMQNPRHLVRRRGQEARLRCSPMKGHSHVYWYRQLPEEGLKFMVYLQKENIIDESGMPKERFSAEFPKEGPSILRIQQVVRGDSAAYFCASSPQGALGTGELFFGEGSRLTVL.

The chain joins TRBV6-1 to TRBJ2-7, with a tentative D call TRBD2 (5 bases). The ends were cut back, 5 bases at V and 6 bases at J, with 11 bases in the middle. This CDR3 comprises 12 residues. Germline CDR1 reads MNHNS; CDR2 reads SASEGT. The CDR3 is CASSPTRAEQYF. The DNA of the CDR3 is TGTGCCAGCAGTCCCACTAGAGCCGAGCAGTACTTC.

CDR3: CASSLGLANYGYTF. The DNA for the CDR3 is TGTGCCAGCAGTTTAGGACTAGCTAACTATGGCTACACCTTC. This chain connects TRBV28 to TRBJ1-2; unclear D gene. CDR1 and CDR2 from the germline V gene are MDHEN and SYDVKM. This CDR3 has 14 amino acids. The V gene lost 2 bases and the J gene lost 0 bases, with 7 bases spanning the gap.

This clone was seen a handful of times. The V call is TRBV7-9, the J call TRBJ1-4; 7 nucleotides match TRBD1. The trim removed 5 bases at V and 0 bases at J, leaving 9 bases unmatched. This CDR3 is 17 amino acids long. The germline V gene has CDR1 SEHNR and CDR2 FQNEAQ (reference sequence). The CDR3 nucleotides are TGTGCCAGCAGCCAATTGGGACAGTCCCCAACTAATGAAAAACTGTTTTTT. Protein product: CASSQLGQSPTNEKLFF.

The rearrangement links TRBV5-8 to TRBJ1-1; D not resolved. With 2 bases removed from V and 4 bases from J, the gap between germline ends came to 15 bases. Germline V lookup: CDR1 SGHTS, CDR2 YDEGEE. This CDR3 has 15 residues. As DNA, the CDR3 is TGTGCCAGCAGCTTCGGTTGGCTAACGGGCACTGAAGCTTTCTTT. It is translated as CASSFGWLTGTEAFF.

The chain combines TRBV18 with TRBJ1-2; unclear D gene. The V gene's germline CDR1 is KGHSH and CDR2 LQKENI. The CDR3 totals 15 residues. V was shortened by 3 bases and J by 1 base, with 12 bases between the two germline ends. The CDR3 DNA reads TGTGCCAGCTCACCGATGACGGAAATTAACTATGGCTACACCTTC. This codes for CASSPMTEINYGYTF.

The CDR3 DNA reads TGTGCCAGCAGCTTACAGAGGATTTATGGCTACACCTTC. Residues: CASSLQRIYGYTF. The chain joins TRBV7-2 to TRBJ1-2; D is undetermined. Trimming took 2 bases from V and 5 from J, leaving 9 bases between them. The CDR3 has 13 amino acids. Germline V gene sequence: CDR1 SGHTA, CDR2 FQGNSA.

The chain joins TRBV2 to TRBJ1-1; the D is unclear. The V and J ends lost 3 bases and 0 bases respectively, with 5 bases between them. In germline, CDR1 is SNHLY, CDR2 FYNNEI. This CDR3 region has 13 residues. The CDR3 region has the DNA TGTGCCAGCAGTGACAGGTTGAACACTGAAGCTTTCTTT. Translating gives CASSDRLNTEAFF.

V gene TRBV19 combines with J gene TRBJ1-2; TRBD1 matches at 8 bases. J was trimmed by 8 bases and V by 4 bases; bases with no gene match: 6. Germline CDR1 is LNHDA and CDR2 is SQIVND (reference sequence). The CDR3 runs 13 residues. CDR3 DNA sequence: TGTGCCAGTAGTAGCGACAGGGGAGGAGGCTACACCTTC. It yields the protein CASSSDRGGGYTF.

CDR3 bases: TGTGCCAGCAGCCTAAGAGGAGGTGACCCCCTCGGGGATGAAAAACTGTTTTTT. This encodes CASSLRGGDPLGDEKLFF. The genes are TRBV14 and TRBJ1-4; no definite D call. The germline CDR1 and CDR2 sequences are SGHDN and FVKESK. V was cut by 4 bases and J by 6 bases, with 24 bases left in between. The length of the CDR3 is 18 residues. Together with reference TRBV14 and TRBJ1-4, the CDR3 gives the full variable domain: EAGVTQFPSHSVIEKGQTVTLRCDPISGHDNLYWYRRVMGKEIKFLLHFVKESKQDESGMPNNRFLAERTGGTYSTLKVQPAELEDSGVYFCASSLRGGDPLGDEKLFFGSGTQLSVL.